The clone carrying this TCR beta chain was picked up many times. Sample time point: newly diagnosed GD, antithyroid drugs for less than 3 months. RNA isolated from PBMCs was used to make the TCR library. HTBI primers from iRepertoire and Arm-PCR of CDR3 regions yielded the TCR beta libraries. Using its own MiXCR run on the multiplex PCR reads, TCRdb lists one record per CDR3 protein. The table shows roughly 530,000 distinct CDR3 sequences, with about 16% occurring only once. The data are from a study of regulatory T cells in long-lasting Graves disease. V gave up 3 bases and J gave up 6 bases, with 11 bases separating them. This CDR3 is 13 amino acids long. These data were likewise used in another study, on T cells in Graves' hyperthyroidism and ophthalmopathy. That work states: Diagnoses were established using clinical symptoms, serum thyroxine and TRAb, thyroid ultrasound and orbital computed tomography. Blood held most thyroid clonotypes expanded above 0.001 frequency.

V is TRBV12-3 or TRBV12-4 and J is TRBJ1-1; D not certain. The sequence derives from a woman aged 35-65 years with Graves disease. This material consisted of peripheral blood mononuclear cells (PBMCs), taken at new diagnosis, from a patient treated with antithyroid drugs. CDR3 region: CASSFHPTAEAFF. The CDR3 DNA sequence: TGTGCCAGCAGTTTCCACCCCACAGCTGAAGCTTTCTTT.